This T cell receptor beta chain was retrieved from a study of T cell repertoires in cytomegalovirus infection. On this clonotype itself: No antigen is known for it.

The CDR3 contains 15 residues. Germline V lookup: CDR1 MGHRA, CDR2 YSYEKL. Trimming stripped 0 bases from V and 7 bases from J, with 12 bases between. TCRdb re-derived calls from the reads in MiXCR, one entry per CDR3 protein. The table has about 890,000 distinct CDR3 sequences, about 33% seen once. Source: cultured CD8+ T cells from PBMCs, taken from culture after CMV antigen stimulation. This chain connects TRBV4-1 to TRBJ2-2, with no clear D. The TCR was taken from a human donor in good health (CMV status not recorded). Some clones in this sample may be carry-over from other donors' samples. The CDR3 reads CASSQDEILGGELFF. Here the CDR3 DNA reads TGCGCCAGCAGCCAAGATGAGATCTTGGGCGGGGAGCTGTTTTTT.